This TCR beta chain was recorded in a study of blood T cell repertoires in COVID-19. On the study more broadly: Acute and convalescent COVID-19 samples came from the United States, Italy and Spain. From T cells, B-cell-depleted T cells, or PBMCs came the material, which was cDNA or gDNA.

CDR3 length: 14 residues. Trimming cost V 3 bases and J 2 bases; bases outside gene matches: 2. The germline V gene encodes CDR1 LGHNA and CDR2 YSLEER. Authors' methods: Nucleated cell counts were estimated from reference gene primer amplification. Only in-frame clones appear in the TCRdb table, and some are missing; sequencing was by immunoSEQ multiplex PCR. That table furnishes V, J and clone size, whereas the DNA furnished D and trimming. The sample holds 85,000 to 90,000 clones; approximately 86% are singletons and the top ten take 1.2%. V is TRBV4-3 and J is TRBJ2-7; 9 bases line up with TRBD1. Sequences were obtained from peripheral blood. The TCR comes from an elderly man with active or convalescent COVID-19. The CDR3 protein is CASSQGQGAYEQYF. CDR3 sequence (DNA): TGCGCCAGCAGCCAGGGACAGGGAGCCTACGAGCAGTACTTC.